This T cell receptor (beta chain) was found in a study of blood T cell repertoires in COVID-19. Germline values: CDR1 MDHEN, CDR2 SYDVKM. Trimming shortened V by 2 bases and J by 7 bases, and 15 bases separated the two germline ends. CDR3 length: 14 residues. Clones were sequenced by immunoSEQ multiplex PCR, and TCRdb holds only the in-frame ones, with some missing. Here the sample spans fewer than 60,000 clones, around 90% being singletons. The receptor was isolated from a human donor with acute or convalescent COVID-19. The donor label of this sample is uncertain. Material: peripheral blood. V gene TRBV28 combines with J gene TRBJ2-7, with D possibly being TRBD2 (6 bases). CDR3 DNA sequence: TGTGCCAGCAGTTTAATCGGGAGCTCTAGGGAGCAGTACTTC. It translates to CASSLIGSSREQYF.